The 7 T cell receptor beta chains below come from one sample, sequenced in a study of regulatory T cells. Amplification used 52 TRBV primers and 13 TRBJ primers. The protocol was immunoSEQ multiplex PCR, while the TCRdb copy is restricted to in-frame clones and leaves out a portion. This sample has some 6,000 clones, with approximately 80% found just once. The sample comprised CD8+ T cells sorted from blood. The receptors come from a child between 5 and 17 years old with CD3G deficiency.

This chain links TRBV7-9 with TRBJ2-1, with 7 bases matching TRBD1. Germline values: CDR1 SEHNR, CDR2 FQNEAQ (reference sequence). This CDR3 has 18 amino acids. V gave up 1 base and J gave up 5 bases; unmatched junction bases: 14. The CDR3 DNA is TGTGCCAGCAGCTTAGGGGTGAGGCACAGGGGACAAAACAATGAGCAGTTCTTC. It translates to CASSLGVRHRGQNNEQFF.

CDR3 DNA: TGTGCCTGGAGGAGACGGACTAGCGGGAGAGTAAGCAAGGATGAGCAGTTCTTC. Translation: CAWRRRTSGRVSKDEQFF. This sequence joins TRBV30 and TRBJ2-1; 13 bases line up with TRBD2. CDR1 GTSNPN and CDR2 SVGIG come from the germline V gene (reference sequence). The CDR3 extends over 18 amino acids. V lost 3 bases and J lost 8; bases outside the gene matches: 16.

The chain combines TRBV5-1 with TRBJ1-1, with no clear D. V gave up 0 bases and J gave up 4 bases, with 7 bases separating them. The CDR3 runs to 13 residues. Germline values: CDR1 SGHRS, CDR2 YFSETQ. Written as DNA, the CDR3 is TGCGCCAGCAGCTTGGGGTCGGGCACTGAAGCTTTCTTT. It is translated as CASSLGSGTEAFF. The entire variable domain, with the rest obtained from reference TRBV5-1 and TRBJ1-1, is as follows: KAGVTQTPRYLIKTRGQQVTLSCSPISGHRSVSWYQQTPGQGLQFLFEYFSETQRNKGNFPGRFSGRQFSNSRSEMNVSTLELGDSALYLCASSLGSGTEAFFGQGTRLTVV.

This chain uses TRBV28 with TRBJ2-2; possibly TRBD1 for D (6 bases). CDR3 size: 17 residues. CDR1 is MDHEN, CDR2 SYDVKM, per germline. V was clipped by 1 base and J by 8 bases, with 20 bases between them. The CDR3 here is CASSLSAQQGWAGELFF. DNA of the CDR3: TGTGCCAGCAGTTTATCTGCTCAACAGGGCTGGGCAGGGGAGCTGTTTTTT.

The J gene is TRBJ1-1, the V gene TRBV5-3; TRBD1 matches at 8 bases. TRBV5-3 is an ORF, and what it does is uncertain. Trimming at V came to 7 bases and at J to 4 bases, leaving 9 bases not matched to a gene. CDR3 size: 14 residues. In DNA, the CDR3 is TGTGCCAGACGGGACGACAGGGGTTCCACTGAAGCTTTCTTT. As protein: CARRDDRGSTEAFF.

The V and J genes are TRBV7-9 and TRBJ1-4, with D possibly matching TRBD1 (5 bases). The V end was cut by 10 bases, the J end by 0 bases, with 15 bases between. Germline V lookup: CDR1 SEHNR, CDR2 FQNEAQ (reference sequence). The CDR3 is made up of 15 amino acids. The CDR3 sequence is CATSLGGATNEKLFF. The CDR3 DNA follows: TGTGCCACCTCCTTGGGGGGAGCAACTAATGAAAAACTGTTTTTT.

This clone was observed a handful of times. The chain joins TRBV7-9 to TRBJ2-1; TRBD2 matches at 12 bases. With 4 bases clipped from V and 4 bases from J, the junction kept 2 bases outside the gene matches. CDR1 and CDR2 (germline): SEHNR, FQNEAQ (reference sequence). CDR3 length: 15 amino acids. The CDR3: CASSSSGRAYNEQFF. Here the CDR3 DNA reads TGTGCCAGCAGCTCTAGCGGGAGGGCGTACAATGAGCAGTTCTTC.